This T cell receptor beta chain is drawn from a study of blood T cell repertoires in COVID-19. Trimming at V came to 4 bases and at J to 3 bases, leaving 4 bases not matched to a gene. The CDR3 is 16 amino acids. Germline V gene data show CDR1 as SGHRS and CDR2 as YFSETQ. Authors' methods: The assay estimated nucleated cells by amplifying reference gene primers. Assay: immunoSEQ multiplex PCR; the TCRdb copy retains only in-frame clones and omits some. The DNA gave D and trimming, while V, J and clone size come from that table. This table has over 85,000 clones, about 90% appearing once. The rearrangement joins TRBV5-1 to TRBJ2-5, with 15 bases identical to TRBD2. This clonotype was obtained from a man aged 65-85 years with acute or convalescent COVID-19. Sequencing was carried out using peripheral blood. The CDR3 nucleotides are TGCGCCAGCAGCCTGGGACTAGCGGGGGGTGAAGAGACCCAGTACTTC. This gives the protein CASSLGLAGGEETQYF.